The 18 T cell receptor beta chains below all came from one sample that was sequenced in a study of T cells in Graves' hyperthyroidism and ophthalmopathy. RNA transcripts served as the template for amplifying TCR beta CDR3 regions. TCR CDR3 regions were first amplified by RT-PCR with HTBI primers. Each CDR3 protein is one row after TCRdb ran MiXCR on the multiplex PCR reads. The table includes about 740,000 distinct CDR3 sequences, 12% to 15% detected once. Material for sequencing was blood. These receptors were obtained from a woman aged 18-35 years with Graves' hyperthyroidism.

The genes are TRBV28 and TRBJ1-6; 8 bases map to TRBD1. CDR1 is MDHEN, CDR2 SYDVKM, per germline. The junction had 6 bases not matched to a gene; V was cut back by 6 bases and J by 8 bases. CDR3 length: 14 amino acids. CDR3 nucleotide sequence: TGTGCCAGCAGCAGACAGGGGATATATTCACCCCTCCACTTT. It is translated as CASSRQGIYSPLHF.

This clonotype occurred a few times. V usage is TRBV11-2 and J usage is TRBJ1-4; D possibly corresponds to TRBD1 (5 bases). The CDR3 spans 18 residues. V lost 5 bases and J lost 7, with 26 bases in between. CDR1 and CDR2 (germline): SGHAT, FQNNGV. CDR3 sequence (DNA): TGTGCCAGCAGCCTAAGACACCCCACGGGGCCCGAGGCTGAAAAACTGTTTTTT. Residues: CASSLRHPTGPEAEKLFF. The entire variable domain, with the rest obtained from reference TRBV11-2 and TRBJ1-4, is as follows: EAGVAQSPRYKIIEKRQSVAFWCNPISGHATLYWYQQILGQGPKLLIQFQNNGVVDDSQLPKDRFSAERLKGVDSTLKIQPAKLEDSAVYLCASSLRHPTGPEAEKLFFGSGTQLSVL.

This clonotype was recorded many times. The DNA for the CDR3 is TGTGCCAGCAGTTTACGGGGGTTCTACTATGGCTACACCTTC. Translating it yields CASSLRGFYYGYTF. The V and J genes are TRBV28 and TRBJ1-2; a weak D match, TRBD1 (5 bases). The germline V and J ends were trimmed by 2 bases and 3 bases, with 10 bases remaining between them. This CDR3 comprises 14 residues. Germline CDR1 and CDR2: MDHEN and SYDVKM.

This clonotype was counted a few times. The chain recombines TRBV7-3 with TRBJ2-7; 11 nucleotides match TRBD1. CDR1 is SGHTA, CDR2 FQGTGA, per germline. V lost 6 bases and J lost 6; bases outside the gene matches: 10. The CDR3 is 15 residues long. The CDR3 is CASSLTGTGGFEQYF. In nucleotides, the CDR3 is TGTGCCAGCAGTTTGACCGGGACAGGGGGTTTCGAGCAGTACTTC. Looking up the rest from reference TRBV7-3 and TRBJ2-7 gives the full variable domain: GAGVSQTPSNKVTEKGKYVELRCDPISGHTALYWYRQSLGQGPEFLIYFQGTGAADDSGLPNDRFFAVRPEGSVSTLKIQRTERGDSAVYLCASSLTGTGGFEQYFGPGTRLTVT.

CDR3 residues: CSARESGSGEKLFF. Here the CDR3 DNA reads TGCAGTGCTAGAGAATCCGGGAGCGGTGAAAAACTGTTTTTT. This sequence joins TRBV20-1 and TRBJ1-4; D is unclear. Trimming took off 0 bases at V and 7 bases at J, with 12 bases between the two ends. The CDR3 length is 14 residues. Germline V CDR1 and CDR2: DFQATT, SNEGSKA (reference sequence).

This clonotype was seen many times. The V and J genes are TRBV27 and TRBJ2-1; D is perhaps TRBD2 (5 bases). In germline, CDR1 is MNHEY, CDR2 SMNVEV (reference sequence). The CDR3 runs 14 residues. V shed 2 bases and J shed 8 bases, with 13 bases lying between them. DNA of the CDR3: TGTGCCAGCAGTTTAGGACTCAATGTCGATGAGCAGTTCTTC. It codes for CASSLGLNVDEQFF.

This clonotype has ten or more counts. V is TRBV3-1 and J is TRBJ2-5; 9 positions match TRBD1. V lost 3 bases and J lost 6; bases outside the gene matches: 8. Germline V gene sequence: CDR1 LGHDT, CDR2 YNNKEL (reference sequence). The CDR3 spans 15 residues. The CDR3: CASSHSGQGRQTQYF. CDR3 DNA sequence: TGTGCCAGCAGCCACTCGGGACAGGGTAGGCAGACCCAGTACTTC.

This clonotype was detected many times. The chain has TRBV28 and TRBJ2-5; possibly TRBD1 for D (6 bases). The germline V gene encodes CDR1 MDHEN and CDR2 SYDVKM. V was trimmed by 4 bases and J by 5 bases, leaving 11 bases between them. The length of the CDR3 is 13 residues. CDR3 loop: CASSSSRGETQYF. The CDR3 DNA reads TGTGCCAGCAGTTCCTCGAGGGGGGAGACCCAGTACTTC.

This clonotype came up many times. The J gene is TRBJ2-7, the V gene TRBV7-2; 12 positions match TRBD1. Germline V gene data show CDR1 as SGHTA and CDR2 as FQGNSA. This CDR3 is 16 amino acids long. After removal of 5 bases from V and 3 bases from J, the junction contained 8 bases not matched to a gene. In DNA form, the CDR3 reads TGTGCCAGCAGCCCGATGGGACAGGGGGCGATCTACGAGCAGTACTTC. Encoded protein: CASSPMGQGAIYEQYF. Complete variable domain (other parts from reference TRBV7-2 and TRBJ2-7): GAGVSQSPSNKVTEKGKDVELRCDPISGHTALYWYRQSLGQGLEFLIYFQGNSAPDKSGLPSDRFSAERTGGSVSTLTIQRTQQEDSAVYLCASSPMGQGAIYEQYFGPGTRLTVT.

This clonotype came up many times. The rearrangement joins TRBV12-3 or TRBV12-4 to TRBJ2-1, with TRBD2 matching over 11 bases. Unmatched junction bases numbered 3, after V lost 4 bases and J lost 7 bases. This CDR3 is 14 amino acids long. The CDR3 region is CASSSTSGKNEQFF. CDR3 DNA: TGTGCCAGCAGTTCGACTAGCGGGAAAAATGAGCAGTTCTTC.

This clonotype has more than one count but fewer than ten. CDR3 sequence (DNA): TGTGCCACCTCCCCCTTCGGGCGGGAGGGGAACTACGAGCAGTACTTC. This translates into CATSPFGREGNYEQYF. V and J are TRBV6-1 and TRBJ2-7; 9 nucleotides line up with TRBD2. The V segment lost 10 bases and the J segment 3 bases; nucleotides outside the gene matches: 16. The CDR3 totals 16 residues. Germline V gene data show CDR1 as MNHNS and CDR2 as SASEGT.

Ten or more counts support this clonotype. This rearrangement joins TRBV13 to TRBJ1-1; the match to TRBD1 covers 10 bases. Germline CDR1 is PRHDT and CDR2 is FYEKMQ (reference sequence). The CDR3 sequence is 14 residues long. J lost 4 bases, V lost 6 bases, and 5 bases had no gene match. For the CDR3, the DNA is TGTGCCAGCAGTTCTCGGACAGGGGGCACTGAAGCTTTCTTT. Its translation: CASSSRTGGTEAFF.

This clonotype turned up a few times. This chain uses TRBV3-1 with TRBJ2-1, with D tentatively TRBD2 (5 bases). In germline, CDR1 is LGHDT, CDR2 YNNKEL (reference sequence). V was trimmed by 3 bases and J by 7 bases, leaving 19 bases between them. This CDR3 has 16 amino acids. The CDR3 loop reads CASSHRRTGSLNEQFF. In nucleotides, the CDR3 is TGTGCCAGCAGCCATAGGAGGACGGGTTCTCTAAATGAGCAGTTCTTC.

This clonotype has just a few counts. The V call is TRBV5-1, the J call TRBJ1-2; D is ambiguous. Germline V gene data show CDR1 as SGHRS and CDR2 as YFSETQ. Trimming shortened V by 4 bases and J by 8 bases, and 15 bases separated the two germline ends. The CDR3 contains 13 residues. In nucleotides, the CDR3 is TGCGCCAGCAGCCCTAGGGTTCAGAGCGGCTACACCTTC. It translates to CASSPRVQSGYTF.

The CDR3 coding sequence is TGCGCCAGCAGTTCGCTAGACCGAACCTCTGGGGCCAACGTCCTGACTTTC. Its translation is CASSSLDRTSGANVLTF. The chain carries TRBV5-1 and TRBJ2-6; the D is unclear. CDR1 is SGHRS, CDR2 YFSETQ, per germline. Deletions cut 5 bases from V and 0 bases from J, with 15 bases between. The CDR3 length is 17 residues.

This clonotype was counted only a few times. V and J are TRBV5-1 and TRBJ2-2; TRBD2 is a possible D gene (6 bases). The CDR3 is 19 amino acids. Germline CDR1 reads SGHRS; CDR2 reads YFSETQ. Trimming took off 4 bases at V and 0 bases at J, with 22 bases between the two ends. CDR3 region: CASSPPFYRREANTGELFF. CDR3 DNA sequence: TGCGCCAGCAGCCCACCCTTCTACCGGCGGGAAGCGAACACCGGGGAGCTGTTTTTT.

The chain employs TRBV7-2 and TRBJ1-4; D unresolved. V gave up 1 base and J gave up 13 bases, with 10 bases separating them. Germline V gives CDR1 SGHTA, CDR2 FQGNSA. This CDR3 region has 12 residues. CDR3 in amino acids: CASSLVGVALFF. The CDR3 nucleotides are TGTGCCAGCAGCTTAGTGGGTGTCGCACTGTTTTTT. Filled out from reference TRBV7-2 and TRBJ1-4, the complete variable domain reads GAGVSQSPSNKVTEKGKDVELRCDPISGHTALYWYRQSLGQGLEFLIYFQGNSAPDKSGLPSDRFSAERTGGSVSTLTIQRTQQEDSAVYLCASSLVGVALFFGSGTQLSVL.

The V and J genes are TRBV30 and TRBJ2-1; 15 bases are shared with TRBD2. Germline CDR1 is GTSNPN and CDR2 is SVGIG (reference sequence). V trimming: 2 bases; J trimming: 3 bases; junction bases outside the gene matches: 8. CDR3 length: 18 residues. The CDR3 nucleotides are TGTGCCTGGAGTCCCCGGACTAGCGGGAGGGTACTCTACAATGAGCAGTTCTTC. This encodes CAWSPRTSGRVLYNEQFF.